The entry below gives a single TCR beta chain sequence along with its context. Germline V CDR1 and CDR2: SGHVS, FNYEAQ. This CDR3 has 13 amino acids. Deletions cut 3 bases from V and 2 bases from J, with 7 bases between. This entry comes from a study of T cell responses to AZD1222 COVID-19 vaccine. Repertoires were generated with immunoSEQ multiplex PCR, while TCRdb's copy carries only in-frame clones and drops some. The sample has 250,000 to 300,000 clones, roughly 93% seen once. Sequenced here: peripheral blood, sampled 28 days after the second AZD1222 dose. The TCR was taken from an adult who received the AZD1222 COVID-19 vaccine. The chain recombines TRBV7-6 with TRBJ1-1; D remains unclear. The CDR3 nucleotides are TGTGCCAGCAGCTTTGAACAAAACACTGAAGCTTTCTTT. Residues: CASSFEQNTEAFF.